This T cell receptor (beta chain) was identified during a study of T cells after somatic rescue of genetic block. Assay: immunoSEQ multiplex PCR; the TCRdb copy retains only in-frame clones and omits some. The sample yields 55,000 to 75,000 clones, 85% to 95% seen once. V dropped 5 bases and J dropped 7; count of bases not matched to a gene: 9. The CDR3 sequence is 16 residues long. Germline V gene lookup returns CDR1 SGHRS and CDR2 YFSETQ. Material: peripheral blood mononuclear cells (PBMCs). This sequence originates from a man aged 40-49 years. The chain has TRBV5-1 and TRBJ1-6; 10 nucleotides match TRBD1. The CDR3 loop is CASRSTPGQGNSPLHF. The DNA for the CDR3 is TGCGCCAGCAGATCGACCCCGGGACAGGGGAATTCACCCCTCCACTTT.